These 18 T cell receptor beta chains were all obtained from the same sample, sequenced in a study of shared clonotypes between healthy human individuals. Sequencing used immunoSEQ multiplex PCR; TCRdb keeps in-frame clones, though not all of them. This sample carries over a million clones, 75% to 85% of them seen once, and the ten largest clones take roughly 0.62%. The source material was memory CD4+ T cells from PBMCs. Indicated subset: CD45RA-negative fraction. The receptors stem from a man between 18 and 29 years old in good health. Some clones in this sample may be carry-over from other donors' samples.

The chain carries TRBV25-1 and TRBJ2-1, with 7 bases fitting TRBD2. J was trimmed by 0 bases and V by 1 base; bases with no gene match: 3. Germline-derived CDR1 and CDR2 are MGHDK and SYGVNS. This CDR3 has 16 residues. The CDR3 reads CASSESGRGSYNEQFF. In DNA form, the CDR3 reads TGTGCCAGCAGTGAATCTGGGAGGGGCTCCTACAATGAGCAGTTCTTC. The complete variable domain, with remaining parts taken from reference TRBV25-1 and TRBJ2-1, reads EADIYQTPRYLVIGTGKKITLECSQTMGHDKMYWYQQDPGMELHLIHYSYGVNSTEKGDLSSESTVSRIRTEHFPLTLESARPSHTSQYLCASSESGRGSYNEQFFGPGTRLTVL.

This sequence joins TRBV5-1 and TRBJ2-1; D is unresolved. Trimming pared 2 bases from V and 1 base from J, leaving 10 bases between. Per germline, CDR1 SGHRS and CDR2 YFSETQ. CDR3 length equals 15 residues. The CDR3 here is CASSFDRGSYNEQFF. CDR3 coding DNA: TGCGCCAGCAGCTTCGACCGAGGTTCCTACAATGAGCAGTTCTTC.

V and J are TRBV30 and TRBJ2-1; TRBD2 agrees at 14 bases. V was pared by 1 base and J by 6 bases, with 8 bases of the junction left unmatched. Per germline, CDR1 GTSNPN and CDR2 SVGIG (reference sequence). The CDR3 has 17 amino acids. The chain's CDR3 is CAWSGGTSGSGGNEQFF. CDR3 sequence (DNA): TGTGCCTGGAGTGGGGGGACTAGCGGGAGTGGTGGCAATGAGCAGTTCTTC.

The rearrangement links TRBV7-2 to TRBJ1-5, with a possible D match to TRBD1 (5 bases). The CDR3 is 13 residues long. Germline-derived CDR1 and CDR2 are SGHTA and FQGNSA. Trimming left V 2 bases short and J 5 bases short, with 7 bases between. The CDR3 spells CASSLLGDQPQHF. The CDR3 DNA follows: TGTGCCAGCAGCTTACTAGGGGATCAGCCCCAGCATTTT.

This chain uses TRBV7-2 with TRBJ2-7, with 7 nucleotides matching TRBD2. Trimming cost V 6 bases and J 4 bases; bases outside gene matches: 9. CDR1 and CDR2 from the germline V gene are SGHTA and FQGNSA. The CDR3 is made up of 14 amino acids. The CDR3 spells CASSEAGPRYEQYF. CDR3 coding DNA: TGTGCCAGCAGTGAAGCGGGGCCCCGGTACGAGCAGTACTTC.

Here the CDR3 DNA reads TGTGCCAGCAGTTTGGCGGGATCCCACAATGAGCAGTTCTTC. Residues: CASSLAGSHNEQFF. V is TRBV28 and J is TRBJ2-1; D perhaps matches TRBD2 (6 bases). The CDR3 runs to 14 residues. Trimming pared 3 bases from V and 5 bases from J, leaving 11 bases between. CDR1 is MDHEN, CDR2 SYDVKM, per germline.

The gene calls are TRBV6-6 and TRBJ2-1; 10 nucleotides line up with TRBD2. V shed 4 bases and J 8 bases; nucleotides not matched to a gene: 11. Germline lookup yields CDR1 MNHNY and CDR2 SVGAGI (reference sequence). The CDR3 spans 16 residues. CDR3 amino acids: CASSSALAGEADEQFF. CDR3 bases: TGTGCCAGCAGTTCCGCCCTAGCGGGAGAGGCAGATGAGCAGTTCTTC.

The rearrangement links TRBV28 to TRBJ1-5, with 8 nucleotides matching TRBD1. The CDR3 loop spans 15 amino acids. With V trimmed by 6 bases and J by 10 bases, 14 bases remained unmatched. The V gene's germline CDR1 is MDHEN and CDR2 SYDVKM. CDR3 bases: TGTGCCAGCAGCCGCGGACAGGGAGGGAATCTTCCCCAGCATTTT. This gives the protein CASSRGQGGNLPQHF.

This clone showed up just a few times. The rearrangement joins TRBV4-3 to TRBJ2-3; D could derive from TRBD1 or TRBD2 (5 bases each). Trimming removed 3 bases from V and 4 bases from J, with 14 bases in between. Germline loops: CDR1 LGHNA, CDR2 YSLEER. CDR3 length: 15 residues. CDR3 bases: TGCGCCAGCAGCCAGGGGCAGATGCGGGCAGATACGCAGTATTTT. It translates to CASSQGQMRADTQYF.

In regard to this clone: At the DNA level, this CDR3 is encoded by other sequences in the same sample as well. This chain uses TRBV9 with TRBJ1-1; D not certain. Germline CDR1 SGDLS, CDR2 YYNGEE. This CDR3 has 14 residues. V gave up 0 bases and J gave up 1 base, with 7 bases separating them. The CDR3 sequence is CASSVGQANTEAFF. The CDR3 DNA reads as TGTGCCAGCAGCGTAGGGCAGGCGAACACTGAAGCTTTCTTT.

Concerning this clone: At the DNA level, this CDR3 is encoded by other sequences in the same sample as well. This rearrangement joins TRBV18 to TRBJ2-7; 10 bases match TRBD1. This CDR3 has 14 residues. Trimming removed 6 bases from V and 2 bases from J; junction bases left unmatched: 4. CDR1 is KGHSH, CDR2 LQKENI, per germline. Here the CDR3 reads CASSPGTGAYEQYF. Here the CDR3 DNA reads TGTGCCAGCTCTCCCGGGACAGGGGCCTACGAGCAGTACTTC.

The chain combines TRBV7-2 with TRBJ2-6, with D perhaps TRBD1 or TRBD2 (5 bases each). The germline V gene encodes CDR1 SGHTA and CDR2 FQGNSA. V was clipped by 1 base and J by 0 bases, with 10 bases between them. The CDR3 is made up of 17 amino acids. CDR3 amino acids: CASSLVGTSSGANVLTF. CDR3 coding DNA: TGTGCCAGCAGCTTAGTAGGGACCAGCTCTGGGGCCAACGTCCTGACTTTC.

The CDR3 nucleotides are TGTGCCAGCTCACTCGCTAGCGACCTAAGCACAGATACGCAGTATTTT. The encoded protein is CASSLASDLSTDTQYF. J is TRBJ2-3 and V is TRBV18, with D possibly TRBD2 on 6 matching bases. Germline values: CDR1 KGHSH, CDR2 LQKENI. This CDR3 has 16 residues. V lost 4 bases, J lost 0 bases, and 14 bases lay in between.

This chain links TRBV28 with TRBJ1-4; TRBD1 agrees at 9 bases. The CDR3 runs to 16 residues. The germline V gene has CDR1 MDHEN and CDR2 SYDVKM. V lost 5 bases, J lost 7 bases, and 11 bases stayed unmatched. The CDR3 region has the DNA TGTGCCAGCAGTCCGAACAGGGGGCGAAGGAGTGAAAAACTGTTTTTT. This encodes CASSPNRGRRSEKLFF.

The chain combines TRBV5-1 with TRBJ2-7, with TRBD2 matching over 12 bases. Germline V gene lookup returns CDR1 SGHRS and CDR2 YFSETQ. With 4 bases clipped from V and 5 bases from J, the junction kept 7 bases outside the gene matches. CDR3 length: 15 residues. CDR3 region: CASSLLAGGPHEQYF. In DNA form, the CDR3 reads TGCGCCAGCAGCCTGCTAGCGGGAGGGCCCCACGAGCAGTACTTC.

J is TRBJ2-1 and V is TRBV7-2; 10 bases match TRBD2. Per the germline V gene, CDR1 is SGHTA and CDR2 is FQGNSA. J lost 16 bases, V lost 1 base, and 10 bases had no gene match. This CDR3 is built from 14 residues. CDR3 protein: CASSLGTSGTGEFF. The CDR3, as DNA: TGTGCCAGCAGCTTAGGAACTAGCGGGACGGGGGAATTCTTC.

The V call is TRBV6-5, the J call TRBJ2-7; D tentatively reads TRBD1 or TRBD2 (6 bases each). Per germline, CDR1 MNHEY and CDR2 SVGAGI. The CDR3 is 15 amino acids. With 1 base removed from V and 7 bases from J, the gap between germline ends came to 17 bases. The CDR3 region has the DNA TGTGCCAGCAGTTACTGGGGGGCGCGCTCGGGGGAGCAGTACTTC. This gives the protein CASSYWGARSGEQYF.

This chain uses TRBV7-9 with TRBJ1-1; tentatively, D is TRBD1 (5 bases). Germline CDR1 reads SEHNR; CDR2 reads FQNEAQ (reference sequence). Trimming removed 1 base at V and 7 bases at J, with 7 bases between. This CDR3 has 12 amino acids. CDR3 DNA: TGTGCCAGCAGCTTAGGGGGGAATGAAGCTTTCTTT. It is translated as CASSLGGNEAFF.